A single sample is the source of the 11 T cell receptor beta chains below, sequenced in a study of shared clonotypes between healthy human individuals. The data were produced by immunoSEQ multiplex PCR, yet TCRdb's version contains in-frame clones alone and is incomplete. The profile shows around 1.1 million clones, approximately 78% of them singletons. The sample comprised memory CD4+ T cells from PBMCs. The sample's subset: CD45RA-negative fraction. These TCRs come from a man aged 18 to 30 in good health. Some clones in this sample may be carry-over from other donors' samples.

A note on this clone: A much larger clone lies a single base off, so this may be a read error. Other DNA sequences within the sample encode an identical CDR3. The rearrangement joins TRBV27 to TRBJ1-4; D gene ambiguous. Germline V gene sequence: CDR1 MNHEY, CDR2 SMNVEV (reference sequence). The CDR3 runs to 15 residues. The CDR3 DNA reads TGCGCCAGCTCAATTTCGGCTGCAACTAATGAAAAACTGTTTTTT. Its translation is CASSISAATNEKLFF.

CDR3 residues: CASSYSGVSSGNTIYF. The CDR3 coding sequence is TGTGCCAGCAGTTACTCGGGGGTCAGCTCTGGAAACACCATATATTTT. The chain has TRBV6-5 and TRBJ1-3; D might be TRBD1 (5 bases). Germline loops: CDR1 MNHEY, CDR2 SVGAGI. The CDR3 is made up of 16 amino acids. Trimming shortened V by 0 bases and J by 0 bases, and 9 bases separated the two germline ends.

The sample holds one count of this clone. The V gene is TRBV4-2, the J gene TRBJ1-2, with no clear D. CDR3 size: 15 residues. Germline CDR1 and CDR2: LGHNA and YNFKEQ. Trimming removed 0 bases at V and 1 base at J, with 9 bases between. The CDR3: CASSQDGRGNYGYTF. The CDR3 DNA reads TGTGCCAGCAGCCAAGATGGCCGGGGTAACTATGGCTACACCTTC.

Here the CDR3 DNA reads TGTGCCAGCAGCTGGCCTGTGGATTATACCGGGGAGCTGTTTTTT. Protein sequence: CASSWPVDYTGELFF. The rearrangement joins TRBV5-8 to TRBJ2-2; D ambiguous. Deletions cut 3 bases from V and 5 bases from J, with 14 bases between. CDR1 SGHTS and CDR2 YDEGEE come from the germline V gene. The CDR3 covers 15 residues.

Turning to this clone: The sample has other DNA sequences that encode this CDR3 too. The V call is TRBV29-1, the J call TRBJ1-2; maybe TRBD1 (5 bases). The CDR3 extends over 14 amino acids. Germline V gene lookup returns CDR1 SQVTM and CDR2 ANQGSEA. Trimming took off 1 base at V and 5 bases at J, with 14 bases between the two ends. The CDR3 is CSVEGRGLGYGYTF. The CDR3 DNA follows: TGCAGCGTTGAAGGAAGGGGATTGGGTTATGGCTACACCTTC.

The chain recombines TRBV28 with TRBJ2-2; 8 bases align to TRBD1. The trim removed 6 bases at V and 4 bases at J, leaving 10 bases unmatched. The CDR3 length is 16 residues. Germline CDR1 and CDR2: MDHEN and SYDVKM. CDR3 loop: CASSVTGQGRTGELFF. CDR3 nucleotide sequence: TGTGCCAGCAGCGTGACTGGACAGGGCCGCACCGGGGAGCTGTTTTTT.

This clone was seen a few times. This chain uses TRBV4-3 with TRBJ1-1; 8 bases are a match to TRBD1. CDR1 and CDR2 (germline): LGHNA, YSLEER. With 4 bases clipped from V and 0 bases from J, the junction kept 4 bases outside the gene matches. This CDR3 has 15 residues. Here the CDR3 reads CASSPLGQVNTEAFF. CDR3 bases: TGCGCCAGCAGCCCCCTGGGACAGGTGAACACTGAAGCTTTCTTT.

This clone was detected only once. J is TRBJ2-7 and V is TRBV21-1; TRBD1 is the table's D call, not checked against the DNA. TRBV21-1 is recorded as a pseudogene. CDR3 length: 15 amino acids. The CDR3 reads CASSIALQGSDEQYF. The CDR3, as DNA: TGTGCCAGCAGCATCGCACTACAGGGGTCCGACGAGCAGTACTTC.

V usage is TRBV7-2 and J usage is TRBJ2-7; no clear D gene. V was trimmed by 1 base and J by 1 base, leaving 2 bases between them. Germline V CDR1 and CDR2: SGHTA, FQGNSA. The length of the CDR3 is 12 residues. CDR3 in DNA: TGTGCCAGCAGCTTAGGTTCCTACGAGCAGTACTTC. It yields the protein CASSLGSYEQYF.

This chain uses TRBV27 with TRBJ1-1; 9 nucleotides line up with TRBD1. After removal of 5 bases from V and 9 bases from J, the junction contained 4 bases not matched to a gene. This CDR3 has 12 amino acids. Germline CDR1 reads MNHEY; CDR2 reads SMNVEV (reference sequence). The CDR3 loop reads CASSTQGAKAFF. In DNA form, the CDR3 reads TGTGCCAGCAGTACACAGGGGGCCAAAGCTTTCTTT.

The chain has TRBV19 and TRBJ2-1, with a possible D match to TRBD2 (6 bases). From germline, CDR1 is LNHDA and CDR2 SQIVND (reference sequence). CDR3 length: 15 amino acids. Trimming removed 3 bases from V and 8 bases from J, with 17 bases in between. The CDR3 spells CASSMRDGAWDEQFF. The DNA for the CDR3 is TGTGCCAGTAGTATGCGGGATGGGGCCTGGGATGAGCAGTTCTTC.